This T cell receptor (beta chain) was sequenced during a study of cytomegalovirus exposure and HLA in healthy donors (dated by TCRdb to about 2017). Broadly, across the study: In an earlier analysis of 587 of the donors, about 270 Gb of sequence data and 117 million unique TCR beta sequences from 180 million or so T cells were reported. An early release that covered around 590 HLA-typed donors contained 300 to 350 gigabases of sequencing data and some 87 million unique TCR sequences. Of the roughly 430 genotyped donors, roughly 80% fell in the genetic ancestry cluster associated with self-reported Caucasian donors. The study aimed to test whether signatures of past pathogen exposure could be identified by cataloging public T cell receptors. The study used immunosequencing to profile the T cell repertoires of around 600 subjects and linked those repertoires to cytomegalovirus serostatus. A separate validation cohort of 100 to 150 different subjects was used in addition to the roughly 670-subject first cohort. To predict cytomegalovirus infection status, the study combined high-throughput TCR immunosequencing, statistical association of individual TCRs with disease status, and machine learning. A later analysis re-examined previously published TCR beta repertoires from roughly 650 donors and added high-resolution HLA genotyping to investigate patterns of TCR occurrence. The later analysis used no new phenotypic data to find candidate immune exposures, relying instead on TCR beta sequences and their occurrence across donors. An earlier analysis of 500 to 650 of the donors applied high-throughput TCR beta sequencing to assess whether each TCR beta V gene segment acted as functional or pseudogenic. Alongside the repertoire data, information on donor age, sex, ethnicity and CMV serostatus was compiled. In a later genetic analysis, genome-wide SNP genotypes for about 55% of the roughly 700 donors were used, and that subset was treated as a discovery cohort. All discovery cohort repertoires had been generated on a single sequencing platform. Both class I and class II loci were covered by HLA typing, at four-digit resolution. The number of donors typed differed by locus, with roughly 629-640 for A, B, C, DRB1 and DQB1, more than 500 for DQA1, 600 to 610 for DPA1, and 400 to 490 for DPB1. Roughly 5 DR-DQ haplotypes were handled as single units for association and clustering, since linkage in the cohort was strong. Among about 400 genotyped donors of the cohort, an average of around 240,000 unique TCR beta nucleotide sequences was sequenced per donor, of which about 19% were non-productive.

There are 14 amino acids in the CDR3, from cysteine to phenylalanine inclusive. The sequence is cut down to CDR3 DNA, 42 bases in frame from base 1. CDR1 and CDR2, per the germline V gene (reference sequence), are MNHNY and SVGAGI. Trimming costs V 1 base and J 4 bases, and their ends lie 7 bases apart. General study outcomes and caveats: Specific HLA alleles were associated with 18,000 or so TCR beta sequences at a false discovery rate of 0.05 in a later analysis. The study listed 170 or so TCR beta chains as associated with cytomegalovirus. Across donors, most TCR sequences were observed very rarely, whereas some public TCRs were present in many individuals. A group of highly shared sequence variants was considered likely to be a technical artifact of the sequencing pipeline. A later genetic analysis reported fewer N-insertions in productive TCRs among donors in an Asian-associated ancestry cluster than the approximately 700-donor mean. Strong co-occurrence of HLA alleles, especially DR and DQ, made assigning TCR associations to individual alleles difficult. Broadly in line with IMGT annotations, most TCR beta V segments showed up in productive rearrangements about 90% or about 30% of the time in an earlier analysis of 587 of the donors. Because some donors lacked HLA typing at each locus, the association tests relied only on the typed subset. The earlier analysis of 587 of the donors excluded seventeen rarely observed V segments, including chromosome 9 orphons, because counts were too low. V-gene and J-gene trimming of TCR beta chains was associated with a missense DCLRE1C variant in a later genetic analysis, and the association was replicated in an independent cohort. According to a later analysis, TCR association rates differed among HLA loci, with DRB1 alleles showing the most associated TCRs and HLA-C alleles showing the fewest. Because the 87-base-pair reads could not distinguish some IMGT-functional V segments, including TRBV6-2 and TRBV6-3, those segments were excluded. In this cohort, only TCR beta chains were sequenced, and detectable features were limited by the absence of alpha or paired-chain data. A later analysis reported that several top co-occurrence clusters appeared linked to parvovirus B19, influenza, CMV and Epstein-Barr virus. Correlated functional status among segregating V segments might reflect linkage disequilibrium, but an unknown experimental factor could not be ruled out. In vitro tests confirmed that three of the cytomegalovirus-associated TCR beta chains recognize cytomegalovirus antigens. In a later analysis, most CMV-associated TCR beta chains were found to appear HLA-restricted, with HLA associations seemingly driven largely by CMV exposure. In both the original and validation cohorts, the classifier was reported to diagnose cytomegalovirus status with high specificity and sensitivity. Presence/absence analyses assumed roughly uniform sequencing depth across donors, an assumption that may not hold. A later analysis found that HLA-associated TCR beta chains were more clonally expanded and had lower generation probabilities than equally common non-associated chains. For the cohort, immune exposure information was limited to CMV serostatus. The authors suggested that the approach could potentially be generalized to other disease states and immunological phenotypes. A further reported finding was that TCR beta sequences accurately predicted the HLA-A and HLA-B alleles for most subjects in the first cohort.

The cohort comprised 670 or so healthy bone marrow donors. Cohort members were all nominally healthy when sampled, although unrecorded immune exposures were likely present. The donor was CMV seropositive and belonged to the group of some 290 seropositive cohort members. A peripheral blood sample was collected from each donor, and TCR beta sequencing was performed on peripheral blood mononuclear cells. The Qiagen DNeasy Blood Extraction Kit was used to extract genomic DNA from the blood cell samples. Concerning this clone itself: It has no known antigen specificity. The input lacks base qualities; no much larger clone sits a single base away.

Receptors were amplified or captured by the immunoSEQ multiplex PCR assay. A mixture of 60 forward primers for TCR Vbeta segments and 13 reverse primers for TCR Jbeta segments was used in the multiplex PCR. A multiplex PCR assay on genomic DNA amplified the CDR3 region of rearranged TCR beta genes. Amplified TCR beta libraries were sequenced as 87-base-pair reads on the Illumina HiSeq System. As for the authors' bioinformatics: In a later analysis, around 80 million unique TCR beta chains were counted across the 666 repertoires, and approximately 11 million of these chains were shared by at least two donors. To remove PCR and sequencing errors, raw reads were error-corrected and collapsed into unique sequences using a nearest-neighbor algorithm that merged closely related sequences. Alignment of CDR3 sequences to IMGT reference sequences was used to assign V, D and J gene segments. For a sequence to be retained, at least a six-nucleotide match to both a V gene segment and a J gene segment was required. Rearrangements were called productive when the CDR3 lacked stop codons and stayed in frame with V and J; all others were non-productive. CDR3 was defined by IMGT convention, running from the second conserved V-encoded cysteine to the conserved J-encoded phenylalanine. The earlier analysis of about 570 of the donors excluded any sequence lacking an unambiguous match to a single V gene segment. An earlier analysis of 587 of the donors classified V segments as functional when productive rearrangements were above 56.7% and as segregating when the standard deviation between donors was above 5%. To diagnose cytomegalovirus status from the catalog of TCR beta chain sequences, a statistical classification framework was built. A later analysis assigned V and J genes by comparing TCR nucleotide sequences with IMGT/GENE-DB human TR gene sequences. In a later analysis, CDR3 sequences and most-parsimonious VDJ recombination scenarios were assigned using the TCRdist pipeline. In a later analysis, each TCR beta chain was defined by its CDR3 amino acid sequence together with its V-gene family, and reads without a unique V-gene family were excluded. As a way to deal with suspected cross-contamination and a sequencing artifact, a later analysis dropped 450 to 700 nucleotide sequences that were highly shared and had low generation probability. In a later analysis, a clonal expansion index was calculated for each public chain from normalized within-repertoire ranks of inferred template counts. Generation probabilities in a later analysis came from a VDJ recombination model fitted to out-of-frame rearrangements, and those results were checked against IGoR. In a later analysis, TCR-TCR, TCR-HLA and TCR-CMV co-occurrence was scored with hypergeometric tests, and a repertoire-size bias correction was applied to TCR pairs. A later analysis estimated false discovery rates by permuting HLA or CMV assignments 20 times. In a later analysis, co-occurring TCRs were grouped with DBSCAN, and TCRdist sequence similarity was added when clustering was performed within HLA-allele-positive subsets. Repertoires with fewer than 30,000 or more than 120,000 public chains were left out of co-occurrence clustering, as were five repertoires with anomalous nucleotide sharing. As stored in TCRdb, this immuneACCESS dataset retains in-frame rearrangements with V and J assigned. A fraction of the clones does not appear; measured against another copy, unresolved V genes explain less than half of the discrepancy, and the remainder lacks a known reason. Clone size and V and J calls were adopted from that table, with D and trimming inferred from the DNA. This sample lists about 170,000 clones; under 85% were detected once. The ten largest clonotypes hold under 5.5% of the sample.

The clonotype originates from a woman younger than 30 in good health and CMV-seropositive. What was sequenced was PBMCs. Recombination linked TRBV6-6 to TRBJ2-2; a tentative D call is TRBD1 (5 bases match). The CDR3 region: CASSYLQVTGELFF. At the DNA level, the sequence is TGTGCCAGCAGTTACTTACAGGTCACCGGGGAGCTGTTTTTT.